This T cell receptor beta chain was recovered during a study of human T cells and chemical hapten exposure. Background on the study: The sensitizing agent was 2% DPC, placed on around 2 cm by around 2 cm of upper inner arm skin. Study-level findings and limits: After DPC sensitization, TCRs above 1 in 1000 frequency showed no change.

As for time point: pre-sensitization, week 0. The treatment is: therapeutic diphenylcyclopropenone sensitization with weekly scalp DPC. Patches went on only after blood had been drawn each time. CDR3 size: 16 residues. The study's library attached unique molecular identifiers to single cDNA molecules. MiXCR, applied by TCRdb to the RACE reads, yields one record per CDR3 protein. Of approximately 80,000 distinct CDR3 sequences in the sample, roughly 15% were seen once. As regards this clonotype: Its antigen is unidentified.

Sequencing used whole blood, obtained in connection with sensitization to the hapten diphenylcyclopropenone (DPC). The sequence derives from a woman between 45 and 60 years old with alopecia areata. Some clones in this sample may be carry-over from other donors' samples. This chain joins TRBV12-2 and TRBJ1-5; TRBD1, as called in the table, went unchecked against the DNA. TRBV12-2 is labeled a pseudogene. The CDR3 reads CASRPPLRVRNQPQHF. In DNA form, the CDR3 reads TGTGCAAGTCGCCCCCCCCTCCGGGTTCGAAATCAGCCCCAGCATTTT.